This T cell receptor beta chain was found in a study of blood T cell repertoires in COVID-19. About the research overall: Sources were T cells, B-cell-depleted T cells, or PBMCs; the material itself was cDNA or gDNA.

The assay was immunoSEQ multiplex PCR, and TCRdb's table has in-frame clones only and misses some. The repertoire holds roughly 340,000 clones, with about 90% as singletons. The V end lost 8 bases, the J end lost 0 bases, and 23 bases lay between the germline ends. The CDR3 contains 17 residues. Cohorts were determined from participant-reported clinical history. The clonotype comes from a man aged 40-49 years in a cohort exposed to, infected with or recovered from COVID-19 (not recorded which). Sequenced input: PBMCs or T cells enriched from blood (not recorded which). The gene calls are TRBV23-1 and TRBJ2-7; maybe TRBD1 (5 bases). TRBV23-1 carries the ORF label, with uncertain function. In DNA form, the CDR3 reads TGCGCCAGCGAATCCCGCCCTTCACAGGATACCTCCTACGAGCAGTACTTC. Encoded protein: CASESRPSQDTSYEQYF.